This T cell receptor beta chain was captured in a study of TIL therapy for anti-PD-1-resistant metastatic lung cancer. The immunoSEQ assay was v3. Measured with immunoSEQ multiplex PCR; TCRdb has only the in-frame clones, and not every one. The sample records 95,000 or so clones, less than 70% being singletons. The CDR3 runs 13 residues. CDR1 and CDR2 from the germline V gene are MGHRA and YSYEKL. The V gene lost 4 bases and the J gene lost 4 bases, with 11 bases spanning the gap. As to time point: pre-treatment sample, taken before nivolumab and TIL therapy. Most excised metastases sampled were pleural nodules or supraclavicular lymph nodes.

The chain joins TRBV4-1 to TRBJ2-7; no clear D gene. Sequenced material: tumor tissue, taken at baseline. The receptor's source is a person between 25 and 79 years old with non-small cell lung cancer. CDR3 in amino acids: CASSPTLGYEQYF. DNA for the CDR3: TGCGCCAGCAGCCCGACTCTAGGGTACGAGCAGTACTTC.